Below, 3 T cell receptor beta chains from the same sample are listed, as sequenced in a study of PD-1 blockade in classical Hodgkin lymphoma. The sample's time point: newly diagnosed, previously untreated cHL patient sample. With magnetic negative selection, CD4+ T cells were purified from PBMCs that had been thawed. The table came from immunoSEQ multiplex PCR; TCRdb's copy has only in-frame clones and leaves some out. This sample carries about 21,000 clones, approximately 80% of them seen once, and the ten largest clones take more than 0.9%. Material for sequencing was CD4+ T cells from blood. The receptors here all came from a human donor with classical Hodgkin lymphoma.

V is TRBV11-2 and J is TRBJ1-4, with D possibly TRBD1 on 5 matching bases. CDR1 SGHAT and CDR2 FQNNGV come from the germline V gene. The CDR3 covers 18 residues. V lost 0 bases and J 4 bases, leaving 18 bases between the germline ends. The CDR3 protein is CASSLDVGEGRFNEKLFF. DNA for the CDR3: TGTGCCAGCAGCTTAGATGTGGGGGAGGGAAGGTTTAATGAAAAACTGTTTTTT.

This rearrangement joins TRBV6-1 to TRBJ1-5; D possibly corresponds to TRBD1 (5 bases). There are 16 residues in the CDR3. Looked up from germline, CDR1 is MNHNS and CDR2 is SASEGT. The V gene lost 0 bases and the J gene lost 4 bases, with 13 bases spanning the gap. Here the CDR3 DNA reads TGTGCCAGCAGTGAAGCTTTCGACAGAAGGAATCAGCCCCAGCATTTT. Translated: CASSEAFDRRNQPQHF.

V is TRBV28 and J is TRBJ2-3, with D perhaps matching TRBD1 or TRBD2 (5 bases each). The CDR3 extends over 17 amino acids. In germline, CDR1 is MDHEN, CDR2 SYDVKM. V lost 8 bases, J lost 1 base, and 22 bases lay in between. The CDR3 region has the DNA TGTGCCAGCGACTTAATAGGGGCTAGCCGACGCACAGATACGCAGTATTTT. This gives the protein CASDLIGASRRTDTQYF.